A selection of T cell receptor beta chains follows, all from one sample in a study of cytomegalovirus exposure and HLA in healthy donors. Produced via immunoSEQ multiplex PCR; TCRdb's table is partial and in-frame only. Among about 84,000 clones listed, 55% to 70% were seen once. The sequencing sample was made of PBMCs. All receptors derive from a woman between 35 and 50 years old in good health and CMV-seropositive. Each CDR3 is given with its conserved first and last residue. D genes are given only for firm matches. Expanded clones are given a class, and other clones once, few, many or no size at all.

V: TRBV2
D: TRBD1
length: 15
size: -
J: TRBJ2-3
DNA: TGTGCCAGACCCCGGGACAGGGGGCGGACAGATACGCAGTATTTT
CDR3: CARPRDRGRTDTQYF

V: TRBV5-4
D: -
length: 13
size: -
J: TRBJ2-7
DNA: TGTGCCAGCAGCTGGGCTAACCTTCCCGAGCAGTACTTC
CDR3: CASSWANLPEQYF

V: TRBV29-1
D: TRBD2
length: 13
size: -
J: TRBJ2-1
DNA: TGCAGCTTGACGCTAGCGGGACGCAATGAGCAGTTCTTC
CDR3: CSLTLAGRNEQFF

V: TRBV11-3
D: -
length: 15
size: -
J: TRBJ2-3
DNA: TGTGCCAGCAGCTTAGGGGAGTTTCAACCAGATACGCAGTATTTT
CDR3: CASSLGEFQPDTQYF

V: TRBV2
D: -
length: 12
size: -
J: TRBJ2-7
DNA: TGTGCCAGCAGTGACAGGGGCTACGAGCAGTACTTC
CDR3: CASSDRGYEQYF

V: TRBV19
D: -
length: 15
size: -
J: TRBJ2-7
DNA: TGTGCCAGTAGTCTCGACAGGCTGGGCTCCTACGAGCAGTACTTC
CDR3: CASSLDRLGSYEQYF

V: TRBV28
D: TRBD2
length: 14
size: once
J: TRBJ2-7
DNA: TGTGCCAGCAGCGTGCTAGCGGGGGTCTACGAGCAGTACTTC
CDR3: CASSVLAGVYEQYF

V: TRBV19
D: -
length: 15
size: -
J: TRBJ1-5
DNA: TGTGCCAGTAGTATAGACCCTAGGGGTAATCAGCCCCAGCATTTT
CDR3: CASSIDPRGNQPQHF

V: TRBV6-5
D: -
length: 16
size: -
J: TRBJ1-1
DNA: TGTGCCAGCAGTTACTCCCCCGGGGGGGATGGCACTGAAGCTTTCTTT
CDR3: CASSYSPGGDGTEAFF

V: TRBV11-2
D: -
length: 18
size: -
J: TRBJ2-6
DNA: TGTGCCAGCAGCCGGGGGGCCCGCCTCAGCTCTGGGGCCAACGTCCTGACTTTC
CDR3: CASSRGARLSSGANVLTF

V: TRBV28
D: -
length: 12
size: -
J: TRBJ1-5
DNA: TGTGCCACCGCAACAGGCAATCAGTCCCAGCATTTT
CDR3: CATATGNQSQHF

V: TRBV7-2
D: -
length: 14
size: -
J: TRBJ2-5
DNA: TGTGCCAGCACCGGAAGCCAGGGAGGACAGACCCAGTACTTC
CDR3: CASTGSQGGQTQYF

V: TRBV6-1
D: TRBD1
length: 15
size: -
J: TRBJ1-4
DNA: TGTGCCAGCAGTGAAAGGATCGGGGACAGCGAAAAACTGTTTTTT
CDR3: CASSERIGDSEKLFF

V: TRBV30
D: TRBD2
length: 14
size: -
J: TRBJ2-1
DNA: TGTGCCTGGACGGCGGGACTAGCACCCGGTGAGCAGTTCTTC
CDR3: CAWTAGLAPGEQFF

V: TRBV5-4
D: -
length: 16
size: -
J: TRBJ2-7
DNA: TGTGCCAGCAGCCCCGGGTGGACAAAGGTTACCTACGAGCAGTACTTC
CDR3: CASSPGWTKVTYEQYF

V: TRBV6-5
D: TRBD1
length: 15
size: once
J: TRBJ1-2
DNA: TGTGCCAGCAGTTACCTAGGGGGCTCGGGCTATGGCTACACCTTC
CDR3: CASSYLGGSGYGYTF

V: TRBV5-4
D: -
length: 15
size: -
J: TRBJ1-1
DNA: TGTGCCAGCACAGAGTATCGGGACTCGAACACTGAAGCTTTCTTT
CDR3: CASTEYRDSNTEAFF